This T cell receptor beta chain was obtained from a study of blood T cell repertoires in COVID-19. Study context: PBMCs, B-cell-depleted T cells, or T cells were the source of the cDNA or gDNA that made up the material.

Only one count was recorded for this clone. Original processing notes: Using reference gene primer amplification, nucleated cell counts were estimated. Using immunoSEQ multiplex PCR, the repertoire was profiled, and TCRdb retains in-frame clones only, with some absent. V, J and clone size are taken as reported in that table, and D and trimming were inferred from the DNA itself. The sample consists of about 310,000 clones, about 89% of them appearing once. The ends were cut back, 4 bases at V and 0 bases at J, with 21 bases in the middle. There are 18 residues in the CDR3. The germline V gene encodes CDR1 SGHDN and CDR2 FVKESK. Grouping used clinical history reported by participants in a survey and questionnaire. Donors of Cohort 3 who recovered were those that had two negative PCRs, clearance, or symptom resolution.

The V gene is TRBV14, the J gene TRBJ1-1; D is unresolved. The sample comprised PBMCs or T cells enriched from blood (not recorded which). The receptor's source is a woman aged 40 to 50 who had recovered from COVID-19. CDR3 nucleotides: TGTGCCAGCAGCCTTCGGGTTGGTAGAGGAGGAATGAACACTGAAGCTTTCTTT. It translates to CASSLRVGRGGMNTEAFF.